The 18 T cell receptor beta chains below come from one sample, sequenced in a study of shared clonotypes between healthy human individuals. Sequencing was performed with immunoSEQ multiplex PCR; in TCRdb, only in-frame clones are kept and a portion is missing. The sample gives around 510,000 clones, roughly four fifths of which show up once; about 12% is in the top ten. Sequenced input: PBMCs. Receptor source: a woman in her forties in good health. Some clones in this sample may be carry-over from other donors' samples.

The chain joins TRBV5-1 to TRBJ2-6; D not certain. V was clipped by 0 bases and J by 1 base, with 8 bases between them. In germline, CDR1 is SGHRS, CDR2 YFSETQ. This CDR3 has 16 residues. The CDR3 DNA sequence: TGCGCCAGCAGCTTGGAAGTGTTATCTGGGGCCAACGTCCTGACTTTC. Translated: CASSLEVLSGANVLTF.

The chain uses TRBV11-2 and TRBJ2-5, with 16 positions matching TRBD2. The CDR3 is 19 residues long. Germline trimming cut 5 bases from V and 0 bases from J; bases unmatched to any gene: 9. Germline lookup yields CDR1 SGHAT and CDR2 FQNNGV. This CDR3 reads CASSPSGTSGRGYQETQYF. The CDR3 region has the DNA TGTGCCAGCAGCCCCTCCGGGACTAGCGGGAGGGGGTACCAAGAGACCCAGTACTTC.

For the CDR3, the DNA is TGTGCCACCTCCAGGGCAACTAATGAAAAACTGTTTTTT. Amino acid sequence: CATSRATNEKLFF. V is TRBV19 and J is TRBJ1-4; D is possibly TRBD1 (5 bases). The CDR3 is made up of 13 amino acids. Trimming left V 10 bases short and J 0 bases short, with 9 bases between. Germline V gene lookup returns CDR1 LNHDA and CDR2 SQIVND (reference sequence). Looking up the rest from reference TRBV19 and TRBJ1-4 gives the full variable domain: DGGITQSPKYLFRKEGQNVTLSCEQNLNHDAMYWYRQDPGQGLRLIYYSQIVNDFQKGDIAEGYSVSREKKESFPLTVTSAQKNPTAFYLCATSRATNEKLFFGSGTQLSVL.

The CDR3 DNA reads TGTGCCAGTAGTGTTCGCCGGTCTCTGAACACTGAAGCTTTCTTT. This codes for CASSVRRSLNTEAFF. The chain is built from TRBV19 and TRBJ1-1; D uncertain. V was clipped by 5 bases and J by 0 bases, with 13 bases between them. From germline, CDR1 is LNHDA and CDR2 SQIVND (reference sequence). The CDR3 extends over 15 amino acids.

This chain connects TRBV6-1 to TRBJ2-7; 9 nucleotides agree with TRBD1. The CDR3 is 15 amino acids. The J segment lost 0 bases and the V segment lost 5 bases, leaving 5 bases of the junction unmatched. Germline V gives CDR1 MNHNS, CDR2 SASEGT. The CDR3 region has the DNA TGTGCCAGCAGTTTTCCGGGACAGGGCTCCTACGAGCAGTACTTC. Its protein is CASSFPGQGSYEQYF.

The chain is built from TRBV4-3 and TRBJ2-1, with TRBD2 matching over 9 bases. The CDR3 length is 15 residues. Losses at the gene ends were 1 base for V and 3 bases for J; bases not matched to a gene: 1. Germline assignment: CDR1 LGHNA and CDR2 YSLEER. CDR3 loop: CASSQGLADYNEQFF. In nucleotides, the CDR3 is TGCGCCAGCAGCCAAGGACTAGCGGACTACAATGAGCAGTTCTTC.

This clone was detected ten times or more. The rearrangement uses TRBV2 and TRBJ2-4; D might be TRBD1 (5 bases). CDR3 length: 14 amino acids. CDR1 and CDR2 from the germline V gene are SNHLY and FYNNEI. Trimming removed 3 bases from V and 9 bases from J, with 15 bases in between. CDR3 region: CASSDRWEGVIQYF. DNA of the CDR3: TGTGCCAGCAGTGATCGGTGGGAAGGGGTCATTCAGTACTTC.

This rearrangement joins TRBV7-2 to TRBJ2-3; TRBD2 is a possible D gene (5 bases). Trimming removed 3 bases from V and 6 bases from J, with 13 bases in between. The CDR3 spans 14 residues. The germline V gene encodes CDR1 SGHTA and CDR2 FQGNSA. CDR3 sequence (DNA): TGTGCCAGCAGCTTTAGCAGATCGGGGGATACGCAGTATTTT. It codes for CASSFSRSGDTQYF. The whole variable domain, filled in from reference TRBV7-2 and TRBJ2-3, reads GAGVSQSPSNKVTEKGKDVELRCDPISGHTALYWYRQSLGQGLEFLIYFQGNSAPDKSGLPSDRFSAERTGGSVSTLTIQRTQQEDSAVYLCASSFSRSGDTQYFGPGTRLTVL.

V gene TRBV27 combines with J gene TRBJ1-2, with a weak D call TRBD1 (5 bases). Trimming left V 7 bases short and J 0 bases short, with 18 bases between. Germline CDR1 and CDR2: MNHEY and SMNVEV (reference sequence). The CDR3 runs 16 residues. CDR3 DNA sequence: TGTGCCAGCAAAGAAACAGGATCGCTCACTAACTATGGCTACACCTTC. Residues: CASKETGSLTNYGYTF.

This chain links TRBV7-8 with TRBJ1-3, with D unclear. CDR1 is SGHVS, CDR2 FQNEAQ, per germline. This CDR3 is 14 amino acids long. Trimming cost V 3 bases and J 0 bases, with 6 bases left between them. The CDR3 nucleotides read TGTGCCAGCAGCTTGGGCCACTCTGGAAACACCATATATTTT. Protein: CASSLGHSGNTIYF.

The genes are TRBV7-2 and TRBJ2-5, with a possible D match to TRBD2 (5 bases). The CDR3 is made up of 14 amino acids. V was pared by 7 bases and J by 4 bases, with 16 bases between. From germline, CDR1 is SGHTA and CDR2 FQGNSA. CDR3 region: CASKLAWAGETQYF. DNA for the CDR3: TGTGCCAGCAAATTAGCTTGGGCGGGAGAGACCCAGTACTTC.

Points on this clone: The sample carries other DNA sequences with the same CDR3. V is TRBV5-1 and J is TRBJ2-3; D may match TRBD1 or TRBD2 (5 bases each). Trimming took 0 bases from V and 3 from J, leaving 5 bases between them. The CDR3 has 13 amino acids. CDR1 is SGHRS, CDR2 YFSETQ, per germline. The CDR3 region is CASSLGGTDTQYF. The CDR3 nucleotides read TGCGCCAGCAGCTTGGGGGGGACAGATACGCAGTATTTT.

This clone was observed a handful of times. The chain combines TRBV10-3 with TRBJ2-5, with 10 positions matching TRBD2. The CDR3 runs to 16 residues. Germline V CDR1 and CDR2: ENHRY, SYGVKD. Losses at the gene ends were 0 bases for V and 2 bases for J; bases not matched to a gene: 3. CDR3 nucleotide sequence: TGTGCCATCAGTGAGTCGATACTAGCGGGGCAAGAGACCCAGTACTTC. This gives the protein CAISESILAGQETQYF.

The rearrangement uses TRBV11-2 and TRBJ2-1, with 10 bases aligning to TRBD2. This CDR3 spans 17 amino acids. The junction had 8 bases not matched to a gene; V was cut back by 5 bases and J by 1 base. CDR1 and CDR2 from the germline V gene are SGHAT and FQNNGV. The CDR3 protein is CASSPSRTSGSYNEQFF. DNA of the CDR3: TGTGCCAGCAGCCCCTCCCGGACTAGCGGATCCTACAATGAGCAGTTCTTC.

The V gene is TRBV6-6, the J gene TRBJ2-7, with 7 bases identical to TRBD2. CDR3 length: 12 residues. V shed 7 bases, J shed 2 bases, and the junction held 2 bases outside the gene matches. CDR1 MNHNY and CDR2 SVGAGI come from the germline V gene (reference sequence). The CDR3 nucleotides are TGTGCCAGCATGGCGGGGGCCTACGAGCAGTACTTC. Its translation: CASMAGAYEQYF.

Concerning this clone: Within the sample, other DNA sequences also encode this same CDR3. This chain joins TRBV5-1 and TRBJ2-3, with D possibly matching TRBD1 (6 bases). V lost 2 bases to trimming and J lost 2 bases, with 9 bases between them. Germline V gives CDR1 SGHRS, CDR2 YFSETQ. CDR3 length: 14 amino acids. CDR3 sequence: CASSLQGPTDTQYF. The CDR3 bases are TGCGCCAGCAGCTTACAGGGCCCCACAGATACGCAGTATTTT. The full variable domain, with the rest looked up from reference TRBV5-1 and TRBJ2-3, is KAGVTQTPRYLIKTRGQQVTLSCSPISGHRSVSWYQQTPGQGLQFLFEYFSETQRNKGNFPGRFSGRQFSNSRSEMNVSTLELGDSALYLCASSLQGPTDTQYFGPGTRLTVL.

The chain couples TRBV7-9 to TRBJ2-1, with 10 bases identical to TRBD2. V trimming: 11 bases; J trimming: 4 bases; junction bases outside the gene matches: 8. In germline, CDR1 is SEHNR, CDR2 FQNEAQ (reference sequence). The CDR3 loop spans 14 amino acids. CDR3 sequence (DNA): TGTGCCGGCTCCGGGACTAGCGCTTACAATGAGCAGTTCTTC. The encoded protein is CAGSGTSAYNEQFF.

J is TRBJ1-2 and V is TRBV7-8, with D unresolved. Germline CDR1 and CDR2: SGHVS and FQNEAQ. Trimming removed 0 bases at V and 4 bases at J, with 9 bases between. CDR3 length: 14 residues. The CDR3 coding sequence is TGTGCCAGCAGCTTAGCATCTGGGCCCTATGGCTACACCTTC. This codes for CASSLASGPYGYTF.